This TCR beta chain comes out of a study of cytomegalovirus exposure and HLA in healthy donors. Study observations and caveats: Researchers reported that a few CMV-associated chains were confirmed in vitro as CMV antigen-specific. Across all donors, roughly uniform sequencing depth was an assumption of the presence/absence analyses.

Trimming pared 0 bases from V and 5 bases from J, leaving 16 bases between. The CDR3 spans 16 residues. The germline V gene encodes CDR1 MGHRA and CDR2 YSYEKL. A word on this clone: What it binds is not known.

The primer mix had 60 Vbeta and 13 Jbeta primers. In the authors' workflow: The authors later counted about 80 million unique TCR beta chains, approximately 10 million of them shared. Sequencing used immunoSEQ multiplex PCR; TCRdb keeps in-frame clones, though not all of them. V and J calls and clone size are given by that table; D and trimming were obtained from the DNA. The repertoire consists of 85,000 to 120,000 clones, with roughly 77% occurring once and the leading ten covering roughly 2.5%. This receptor was obtained from a man aged 35 to 55 in good health and CMV-seronegative. The rearrangement joins TRBV4-1 to TRBJ2-5; the D gene is possibly TRBD2 (7 bases). The specimen was PBMCs. CDR3 nucleotide sequence: TGCGCCAGCAGCCAAGATGGAGGGGGGGCCGGTGAGACCCAGTACTTC. This encodes CASSQDGGGAGETQYF.